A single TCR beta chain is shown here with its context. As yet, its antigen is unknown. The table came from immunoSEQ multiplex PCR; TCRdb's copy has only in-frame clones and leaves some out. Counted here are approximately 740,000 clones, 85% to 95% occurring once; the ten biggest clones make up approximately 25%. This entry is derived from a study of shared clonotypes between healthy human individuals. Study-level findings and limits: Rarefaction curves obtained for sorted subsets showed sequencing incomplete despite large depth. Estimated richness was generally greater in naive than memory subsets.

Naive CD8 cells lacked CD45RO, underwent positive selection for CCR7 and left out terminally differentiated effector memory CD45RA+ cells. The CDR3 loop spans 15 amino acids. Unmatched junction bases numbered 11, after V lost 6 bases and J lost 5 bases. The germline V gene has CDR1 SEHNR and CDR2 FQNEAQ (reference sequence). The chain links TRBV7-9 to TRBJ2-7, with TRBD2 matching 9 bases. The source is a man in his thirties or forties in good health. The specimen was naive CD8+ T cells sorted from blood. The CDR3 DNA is TGTGCCAGCAGTGCGATAGCGGGAGTTAGACACGAGCAGTACTTC. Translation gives CASSAIAGVRHEQYF.